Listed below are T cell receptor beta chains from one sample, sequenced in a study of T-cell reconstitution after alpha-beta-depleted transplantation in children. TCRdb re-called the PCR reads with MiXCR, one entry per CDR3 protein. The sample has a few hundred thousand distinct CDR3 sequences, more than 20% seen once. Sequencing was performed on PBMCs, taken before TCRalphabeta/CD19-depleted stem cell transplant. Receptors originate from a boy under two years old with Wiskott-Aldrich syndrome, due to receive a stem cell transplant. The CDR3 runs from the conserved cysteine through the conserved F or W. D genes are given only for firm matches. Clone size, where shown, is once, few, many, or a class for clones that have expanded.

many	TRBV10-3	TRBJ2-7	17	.	TGTGCCATCAGTGGTCCTCAAATCGGCGGCCCCTGGTACGAGCAGTACTTC	CAISGPQIGGPWYEQYF
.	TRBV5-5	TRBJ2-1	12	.	TGTGCCAGCATGGTGGCCGGGGGTGAGCAGTTCTTC	CASMVAGGEQFF
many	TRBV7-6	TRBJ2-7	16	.	TGTGCCAGCAGCTTAATGATCACCCCTACGGCCTCCGAGCAGTACTTC	CASSLMITPTASEQYF
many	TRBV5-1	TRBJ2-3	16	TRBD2	TGCGCCAGCAGCTTGGTCCTAGCGGGTAGCACAGATACGCAGTATTTT	CASSLVLAGSTDTQYF
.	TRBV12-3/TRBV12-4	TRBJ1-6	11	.	TGTGCCAGCAATAAGAGGGTACCCCTCCACTTT	CASNKRVPLHF
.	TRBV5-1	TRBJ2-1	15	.	TGCGCCAGCACCCCTCGAGACTTCGTCTACAATGAGCAGTTCTTC	CASTPRDFVYNEQFF
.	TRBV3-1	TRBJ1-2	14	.	TGTGCCAGCAGCCAATCATTTGGGGGCTATGGCTACACCTTC	CASSQSFGGYGYTF
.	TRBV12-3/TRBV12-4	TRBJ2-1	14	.	TGTGCCAGCAGTAGACTAACTATCTACAATGAGCAGTTCTTC	CASSRLTIYNEQFF
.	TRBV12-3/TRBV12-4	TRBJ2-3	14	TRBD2	TGTGCCAGCAGTTGGCGACTAGCGGGAGATACGCAGTATTTT	CASSWRLAGDTQYF
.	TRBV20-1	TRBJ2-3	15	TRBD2	TGCAGTGTCACCCCGGGGAGGGCGAGCACAGATACGCAGTATTTT	CSVTPGRASTDTQYF
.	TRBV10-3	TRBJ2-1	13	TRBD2	TGTGCCATCCGGGCGGGAGGGACAAATGAGCAGTTCTTC	CAIRAGGTNEQFF
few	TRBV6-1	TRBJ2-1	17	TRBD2	TGTGCCAGCAAGAGGGCGGGAGGCCCTACACCGAACAATGAGCAGTTCTTC	CASKRAGGPTPNNEQFF
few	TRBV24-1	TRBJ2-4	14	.	TGTGCCACCTCGAGTCCGTCGAGAGAAAACATTCAGTACTTC	CATSSPSRENIQYF
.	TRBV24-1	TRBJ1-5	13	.	TGTGCCACCAGTGGTACCAGGGATCAGCCCCAGCATTTT	CATSGTRDQPQHF
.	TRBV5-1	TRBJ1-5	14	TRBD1	TGCGCCAGCAGCCAGGACAGGGGGAGTCAGCCCCAGCATTTT	CASSQDRGSQPQHF
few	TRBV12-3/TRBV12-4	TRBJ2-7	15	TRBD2	TGTGCCAGCAGGTCCGAGAGCGGGAGGGCCAGGGAGCAGTACTTC	CASRSESGRAREQYF
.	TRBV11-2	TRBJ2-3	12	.	TGTGCCAGCAGCCCTCCGGTAGATACGCAGTATTTT	CASSPPVDTQYF
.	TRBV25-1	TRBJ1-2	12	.	TGTGCCAGCAGTGACCTTGTCGGGGGCTACACCTTC	CASSDLVGGYTF
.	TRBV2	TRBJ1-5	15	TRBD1	TGTGCCAGCAGTGAAGTAACAGGGGGCAATCAGCCCCAGCATTTT	CASSEVTGGNQPQHF
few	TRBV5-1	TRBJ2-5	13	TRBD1	TGCGCCAGCAGCTACGGACAGGAGGAGACCCAGTACTTC	CASSYGQEETQYF
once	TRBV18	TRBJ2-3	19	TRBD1	TGTGCCAGCTCACCGCGACCCTTACAGACAGGGGGCACCACAGATACGCAGTATTTT	CASSPRPLQTGGTTDTQYF
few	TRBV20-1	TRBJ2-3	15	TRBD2	TGCAGTGCTAGAGACGGACTAGCGGGCTCGGATACGCAGTATTTT	CSARDGLAGSDTQYF
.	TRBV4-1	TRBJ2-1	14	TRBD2	TGCGCCAGCAAGCGACTAGCGACCTACAATGAGCAGTTCTTC	CASKRLATYNEQFF
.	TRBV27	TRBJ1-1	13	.	TGTGCCAGCAAAAGACGGCTGAGCACTGAAGCTTTCTTT	CASKRRLSTEAFF
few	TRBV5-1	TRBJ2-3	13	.	TGCGCCAGCAGCGGGGCGCTCACAGATACGCAGTATTTT	CASSGALTDTQYF
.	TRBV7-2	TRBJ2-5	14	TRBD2	TGTGCCAGCAGCGGTGGACTAGCGGGAGAGACCCAGTACTTC	CASSGGLAGETQYF
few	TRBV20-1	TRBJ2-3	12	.	TGCAGTGCTGCAAGAGGAATAGATACGCAGTATTTT	CSAARGIDTQYF
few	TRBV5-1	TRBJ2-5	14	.	TGCGCCAGCAGCGGAGGAGGATGGCAAGAGACCCAGTACTTC	CASSGGGWQETQYF
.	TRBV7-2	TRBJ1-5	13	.	TGTGCCAGCAGCCCGGGTTTGGATCAGCCCCAGCATTTT	CASSPGLDQPQHF
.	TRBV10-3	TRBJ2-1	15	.	TGTGCCATCAGTGGCCCGCCGCATTTCCCCAATGAGCAGTTCTTC	CAISGPPHFPNEQFF
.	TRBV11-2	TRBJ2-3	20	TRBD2	TGTGCCAGCAGCTCCACGGGGCGGACTAGCGGGAGGGGGGGCACAGATACGCAGTATTTT	CASSSTGRTSGRGGTDTQYF
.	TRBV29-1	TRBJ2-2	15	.	TGCAGCGTTGAGTTAGCCAGGAAGAACACCGGGGAGCTGTTTTTT	CSVELARKNTGELFF
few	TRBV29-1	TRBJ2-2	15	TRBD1	TGCAGCGTAGAAACAGGGGGCGGGCACACCGGGGAGCTGTTTTTT	CSVETGGGHTGELFF
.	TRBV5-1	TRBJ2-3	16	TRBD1	TGCGCCAGCAGCGCCACCGGGACAGGGGTACGAGATACGCAGTATTTT	CASSATGTGVRDTQYF
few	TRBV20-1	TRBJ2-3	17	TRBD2	TGCAGTGCTACGAGACTAGCGGGAGAATGGTGGGCAGATACGCAGTATTTT	CSATRLAGEWWADTQYF
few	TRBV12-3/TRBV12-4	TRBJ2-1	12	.	TGTGCCAGCAGTCCCGAGAGGGGTGAGCAGTTCTTC	CASSPERGEQFF
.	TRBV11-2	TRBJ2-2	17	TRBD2	TGTGCCAGCAGCTTACCCGCGATAGCGGGAGACACCGGGGAGCTGTTTTTT	CASSLPAIAGDTGELFF
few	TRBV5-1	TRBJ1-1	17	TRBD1	TGCGCCAGCAGCTTGGGGACGACAGGGTGGGGGAGGACTGAAGCTTTCTTT	CASSLGTTGWGRTEAFF
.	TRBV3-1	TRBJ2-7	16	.	TGTGCCAGCAACCAAGATAGGTCCGCCAGCTCCTACGAGCAGTACTTC	CASNQDRSASSYEQYF
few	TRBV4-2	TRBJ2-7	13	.	TGTGCCAGCAGACAAGAATTAGGTTACGAGCAGTACTTC	CASRQELGYEQYF
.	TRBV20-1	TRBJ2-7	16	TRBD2	TGCAGTGCTAGAGTGGGGACTAGCGGGAGGGTAAGCGAGCAGTACTTC	CSARVGTSGRVSEQYF
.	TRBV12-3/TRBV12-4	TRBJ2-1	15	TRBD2	TGTGCCAGCAGTCCGACTAGCGGACAGAACAATGAGCAGTTCTTC	CASSPTSGQNNEQFF
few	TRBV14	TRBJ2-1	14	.	TGTGCCAGCAGCCACGCAGCCACCTACAATGAGCAGTTCTTC	CASSHAATYNEQFF
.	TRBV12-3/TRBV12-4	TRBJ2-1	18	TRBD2	TGTGCCAGCAGTTTAGATATAGGGCTAGCGGGAGTGATGAATGAGCAGTTCTTC	CASSLDIGLAGVMNEQFF
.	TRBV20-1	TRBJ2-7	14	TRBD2	TGCAGTGCACGGACTAGCGAGGGCTTTGGCGAGCAGTACTTC	CSARTSEGFGEQYF
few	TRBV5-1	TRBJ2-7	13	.	TGCGCCAGCAGCCAGACGCCTGCTGGGGAGCAGTACTTC	CASSQTPAGEQYF
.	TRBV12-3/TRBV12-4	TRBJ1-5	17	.	TGTGCCAGCAGTTTAGGTCCCAGTTTGGGGAGGAATCAGCCCCAGCATTTT	CASSLGPSLGRNQPQHF
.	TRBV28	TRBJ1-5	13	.	TGTGCCAGCACGGACACGAAGGGGCAGCCCCAGCATTTT	CASTDTKGQPQHF
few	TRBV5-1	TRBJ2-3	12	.	TGCGCCAGCAGCGCAGGTTCAGATACGCAGTATTTT	CASSAGSDTQYF
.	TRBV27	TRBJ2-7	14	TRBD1	TGTGCCAGCAGTTTAGAGGGGGCGAAATTGGTGCAGTACTTC	CASSLEGAKLVQYF
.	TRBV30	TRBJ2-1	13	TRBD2	TGTGCCTGGAGTCGGAGCGGGAGTAATGAGCAGTTCTTC	CAWSRSGSNEQFF
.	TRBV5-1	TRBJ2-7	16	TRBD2	TGCGCCAGCAGCTTGGCCGGAGCGGGAGGAATCTACGAGCAGTACTTC	CASSLAGAGGIYEQYF
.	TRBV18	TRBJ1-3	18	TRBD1	TGTGTCAGCTCACGTATTACCGGGGACAGCCGCTCTGGAAACACCATATATTTT	CVSSRITGDSRSGNTIYF
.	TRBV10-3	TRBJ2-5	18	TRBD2	TGTGCCATCAGTGAGTGGGAGCGGGAGGCCGGGAGGAAAGAGACCCAGTACTTC	CAISEWEREAGRKETQYF
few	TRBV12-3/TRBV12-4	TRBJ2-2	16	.	TGTGCCAGCACCCCCAACAGGGGAGGGAACACCGGGGAGCTGTTTTTT	CASTPNRGGNTGELFF